The 4 T cell receptor beta chains listed next were all sequenced from one sample in a study of T cells in placental villitis. The libraries were made with immunoSEQ v4. Assay: immunoSEQ multiplex PCR; the TCRdb copy retains only in-frame clones and omits some. The sample records approximately 3,000 clones, about 70% being singletons. Sequences were obtained from placental tissue containing maternal and fetal cells. These receptors came from a human patient with infectious villitis; the placental T cells may come from both mother and fetus.

V gene TRBV12-3 or TRBV12-4 combines with J gene TRBJ1-1, with 7 positions matching TRBD1. The junction had 3 bases not matched to a gene; V was cut back by 5 bases and J by 6 bases. This CDR3 has 12 residues. The CDR3 nucleotides read TGTGCCAGCAGTCCGACAGGGTCTGAAGCTTTCTTT. Translation gives CASSPTGSEAFF.

This chain joins TRBV27 and TRBJ1-2, with D unclear. The V gene lost 11 bases and the J gene lost 9 bases, with 34 bases spanning the gap. There are 17 residues in the CDR3. From germline, CDR1 is MNHEY and CDR2 SMNVEV (reference sequence). The CDR3 reads CARRHRLPSRTTSRYTF. In nucleotides, the CDR3 is TGTGCCCGCCGCCACAGACTGCCCTCCCGAACCACCTCCCGCTACACCTTC.

The chain recombines TRBV6-5 with TRBJ2-5, with no clear D. There are 13 residues in the CDR3. From germline, CDR1 is MNHEY and CDR2 SVGAGI. With 0 bases removed from V and 2 bases from J, the gap between germline ends came to 4 bases. The CDR3: CASSYSTQETQYF. In DNA, the CDR3 is TGTGCCAGCAGTTACTCGACACAAGAGACCCAGTACTTC.

In its sample, this clone was seen once. The chain recombines TRBV23-1 with TRBJ1-5; D is unresolved. TRBV23-1 belongs to the ORF category, with a function that is uncertain. V lost 6 bases, J lost 5 bases, and 5 bases lay in between. This CDR3 is built from 11 residues. In DNA form, the CDR3 reads TGCGCCAGCAGGTTTCATCAGCCCCAGCATTTT. Protein product: CASRFHQPQHF.